The clone carrying this T cell receptor beta chain was seen once. The data are from a study of technical replicates of blood from a handful of donors. Assay: immunoSEQ multiplex PCR; the TCRdb copy retains only in-frame clones and omits some. Here the sample spans about 82,000 clones, roughly 95% being singletons. V lost 4 bases, J lost 1 base, and 11 bases lay in between. This CDR3 has 14 residues. Germline V lookup: CDR1 SGHNT, CDR2 YYREEE (reference sequence). Sequencing was performed on T cells isolated from PBMCs. The chain couples TRBV5-4 to TRBJ1-1, with TRBD1 as a possible D gene (6 bases). This clonotype was obtained from a human donor in good health. The CDR3 nucleotides are TGTGCCAGCAGCCCCGGACAGAGGAACACTGAAGCTTTCTTT. Its protein product is CASSPGQRNTEAFF. The full variable domain, rest sourced from reference TRBV5-4 and TRBJ1-1, is ETGVTQSPTHLIKTRGQQVTLRCSSQSGHNTVSWYQQALGQGPQFIFQYYREEENGRGNFPPRFSGLQFPNYSSELNVNALELDDSALYLCASSPGQRNTEAFFGQGTRLTVV.